A single sample gave rise to the 10 T cell receptor beta chains below, sequenced in a study of blood T cell repertoires in COVID-19. Clones were sequenced by immunoSEQ multiplex PCR, and TCRdb holds only the in-frame ones, with some missing. The sample includes roughly 150,000 clones, around 88% of them seen just once. Specimen: peripheral blood. All receptors derive from a human donor in a cohort sampled during active COVID-19.

The table lists this clone with a few counts. The chain is built from TRBV9 and TRBJ2-3, with 9 bases lining up with TRBD2. V lost 0 bases and J lost 5; bases outside the gene matches: 7. The CDR3 totals 16 residues. Germline-derived CDR1 and CDR2 are SGDLS and YYNGEE. The CDR3 nucleotides are TGTGCCAGCAGCGTAGTTGGCGGGGGGGCAGGAGATACGCAGTATTTT. Amino acid sequence: CASSVVGGGAGDTQYF. The full variable domain, its missing parts supplied by reference TRBV9 and TRBJ2-3, is DSGVTQTPKHLITATGQRVTLRCSPRSGDLSVYWYQQSLDQGLQFLIQYYNGEERAKGNILERFSAQQFPDLHSELNLSSLELGDSALYFCASSVVGGGAGDTQYFGPGTRLTVL.

The V gene is TRBV28, the J gene TRBJ2-7; 10 bases are shared with TRBD2. CDR1 and CDR2 (germline): MDHEN, SYDVKM. V gave up 8 bases and J gave up 1 base; unmatched junction bases: 2. The CDR3 sequence is 13 residues long. CDR3 amino acids: CASGTSESYEQYF. For the CDR3, the DNA is TGTGCCAGCGGGACTAGCGAATCCTACGAGCAGTACTTC.

The chain uses TRBV10-3 and TRBJ2-7; 9 bases agree with TRBD2. V trimming: 2 bases; J trimming: 7 bases; junction bases outside the gene matches: 15. Germline-derived CDR1 and CDR2 are ENHRY and SYGVKD. There are 17 residues in the CDR3. CDR3 coding DNA: TGTGCCATCAGTGAGGGTAGCGGGAGAGTGGTTGGAAGAGAGCAGTACTTC. Protein: CAISEGSGRVVGREQYF.

J is TRBJ1-4 and V is TRBV9; 7 bases agree with TRBD1. The CDR3 length is 17 residues. Germline CDR1 reads SGDLS; CDR2 reads YYNGEE. V was clipped by 3 bases and J by 3 bases; unmatched bases: 11. The CDR3 protein is CASSAQTGPPSNEKLFF. CDR3 coding DNA: TGTGCCAGCAGCGCTCAGACAGGGCCTCCATCTAATGAAAAACTGTTTTTT.

The count of this clone is one. The V and J genes are TRBV30 and TRBJ1-1, with D unclear. The CDR3 loop spans 14 amino acids. V was shortened by 4 bases and J by 11 bases, with 23 bases between the two germline ends. Germline-derived CDR1 and CDR2 are GTSNPN and SVGIG (reference sequence). The CDR3 DNA reads TGTGCCTGGAACCCGGGAGCGGGAGTGCTCGGGGCTTTCTTT. Amino acids: CAWNPGAGVLGAFF.

The chain carries TRBV28 and TRBJ1-5; a weak D match, TRBD1 (6 bases). Trimming shortened V by 5 bases and J by 5 bases, and 16 bases separated the two germline ends. CDR1 and CDR2 from the germline V gene are MDHEN and SYDVKM. The CDR3 has 15 amino acids. CDR3: CASSPPRGPYQPQHF. The CDR3 region has the DNA TGTGCCAGCAGTCCTCCCAGGGGCCCATATCAGCCCCAGCATTTT. Full variable domain (rest looked up from reference TRBV28 and TRBJ1-5): DVKVTQSSRYLVKRTGEKVFLECVQDMDHENMFWYRQDPGLGLRLIYFSYDVKMKEKGDIPEGYSVSREKKERFSLILESASTNQTSMYLCASSPPRGPYQPQHFGDGTRLSIL.

The chain is built from TRBV25-1 and TRBJ2-7; D is undetermined. The CDR3 covers 10 residues. Trimming took 5 bases from V and 3 from J, leaving 2 bases between them. Germline V gives CDR1 MGHDK, CDR2 SYGVNS. CDR3 sequence: CASSYYEQYF. DNA for the CDR3: TGTGCCAGCAGTTACTACGAGCAGTACTTC.

V is TRBV27 and J is TRBJ2-3; TRBD2 aligns across 9 bases. The V gene end was trimmed by 6 bases and the J gene end by 7 bases; junction bases not matched to a gene: 17. Looked up from germline, CDR1 is MNHEY and CDR2 is SMNVEV (reference sequence). The CDR3 extends over 17 amino acids. The chain's CDR3 is CASRPGLAFWGANTQYF. The DNA of the CDR3 is TGTGCCAGCAGACCGGGACTAGCCTTTTGGGGTGCAAATACGCAGTATTTT.

V and J are TRBV15 and TRBJ1-4; TRBD1 aligns across 8 bases. This CDR3 has 16 residues. Germline CDR1 reads LNHNV; CDR2 reads YYDKDF (reference sequence). Germline trimming cut 0 bases from V and 8 bases from J; bases unmatched to any gene: 8. CDR3 bases: TGTGCCACCAGCAGAGACCGGACAGGGTCGTACGAAAAACTGTTTTTT. This sequence encodes CATSRDRTGSYEKLFF.

This chain links TRBV28 with TRBJ1-5, with D perhaps matching TRBD1 (5 bases). CDR3 length equals 12 residues. Per germline, CDR1 MDHEN and CDR2 SYDVKM. The CDR3 region is CGTMGGNQPQHF. The DNA of the CDR3 is TGTGGAACCATGGGGGGGAATCAGCCCCAGCATTTT.